The 21 T cell receptor beta chains listed next were all sequenced from one sample in a study of naive and memory T cell subsets. The library had UMIs added by 3' ligation of an oligonucleotide to TCR cDNA. The SP2 primer and nested alpha and beta constant region primers amplified ligated cDNA in four rounds. MiXCR, run by TCRdb on the 5' RACE reads, gives a single entry per CDR3 protein. The profile shows 50,000 or so distinct CDR3 sequences, around 7.7% of them singletons. The receptors here all came from a male donor in good health.

As regards this clonotype: A read error may be the cause here, since a much bigger clone is one base away. The chain combines TRBV27 with TRBJ2-7; TRBD2 aligns across 11 bases. The V gene's germline CDR1 is MNHEY and CDR2 SMNVEV (reference sequence). This CDR3 region has 16 residues. CDR3 coding DNA: TGTACCAGCAGTTTCAATCCTAGCGGGGGGACCTACGAGCAGTACTTC. As protein: CTSSFNPSGGTYEQYF.

This clonotype was counted between two and nine times. CDR3 in amino acids: CASSQGPSGNTIYF. CDR3 nucleotide sequence: TGTGCCAGCAGCCAAGGGCCTTCAGGAAACACCATATATTTT. The J gene is TRBJ1-3, the V gene TRBV7-9; D is undetermined. The germline V and J ends were trimmed by 5 bases and 4 bases, with 12 bases remaining between them. This CDR3 is 14 amino acids long. The germline CDR1 and CDR2 sequences are SEHNR and FQNEAQ (reference sequence). The variable domain in full, with the rest retrieved from reference TRBV7-9 and TRBJ1-3, is DTGVSQNPRHKITKRGQNVTFRCDPISEHNRLYWYRQTLGQGPEFLTYFQNEAQLEKSRLLSDRFSAERPKGSFSTLEIQRTEQGDSAMYLCASSQGPSGNTIYFGEGSWLTVV.

This clonotype was seen repeatedly, ten times or more. The gene calls are TRBV20-1 and TRBJ2-1; 11 bases line up with TRBD2. CDR1 and CDR2 from the germline V gene are DFQATT and SNEGSKA (reference sequence). V was pared by 0 bases and J by 9 bases, with 7 bases of the junction left unmatched. The CDR3 loop spans 15 amino acids. The CDR3 DNA reads as TGCAGTGCTAGAGATTCACTAGCGGGAGTTAGTGAGCAGTTCTTC. Encoded protein: CSARDSLAGVSEQFF.

The V call is TRBV29-1, the J call TRBJ1-6; 7 bases match TRBD1. Looked up from germline, CDR1 is SQVTM and CDR2 is ANQGSEA. V was clipped by 6 bases and J by 8 bases; unmatched bases: 10. The CDR3 runs 14 residues. This chain's CDR3 is CSVRGTDLHSPLHF. The CDR3 nucleotides are TGCAGCGTCCGCGGGACAGACCTTCATTCACCCCTCCACTTT.

This chain links TRBV5-4 with TRBJ1-1; no reliable D call. Germline V gives CDR1 SGHNT, CDR2 YYREEE (reference sequence). V was pared by 2 bases and J by 1 base, with 6 bases between. The CDR3 spans 13 residues. CDR3 coding DNA: TGTGCCAGCAGCTTAAAAGAGAACACTGAAGCTTTCTTT. Translation gives CASSLKENTEAFF.

This clonotype was recorded at least ten times. This chain uses TRBV6-1 with TRBJ1-5; D is ambiguous. V shed 3 bases and J shed 7 bases, with 7 bases lying between them. This CDR3 has 12 amino acids. CDR1 and CDR2 (germline): MNHNS, SASEGT. For the CDR3, the DNA is TGTGCCAGCAGTGAGGTCATACAGCCCCAGCATTTT. Translated: CASSEVIQPQHF.

This clonotype occurred a few times. V and J are TRBV6-5 and TRBJ2-7; TRBD2 aligns across 8 bases. CDR3 length: 15 residues. The J segment lost 5 bases and the V segment lost 2 bases, leaving 8 bases of the junction unmatched. Germline CDR1 reads MNHEY; CDR2 reads SVGAGI. CDR3 loop: CASSYTGGAVDEQYF. CDR3 bases: TGTGCCAGCAGTTACACCGGGGGGGCGGTTGACGAGCAGTACTTC.

This clonotype was seen a few times. J is TRBJ1-6 and V is TRBV6-5; TRBD1 matches at 8 bases. Germline V gives CDR1 MNHEY, CDR2 SVGAGI. V lost 5 bases to trimming and J lost 12 bases; unmatched junction nucleotides: 6. This CDR3 has 13 residues. The CDR3 bases are TGTGCCAGCAGTCCAGGACAGGGTAGACCCCTCCACTTT. It is translated as CASSPGQGRPLHF.

In its sample, this clonotype was seen a few times. V usage is TRBV5-4 and J usage is TRBJ2-1, with 9 positions matching TRBD2. The CDR3 has 14 residues. Per the germline V gene, CDR1 is SGHNT and CDR2 is YYREEE (reference sequence). With 4 bases clipped from V and 9 bases from J, the junction kept 8 bases outside the gene matches. The DNA of the CDR3 is TGTGCCAGCAGCACCGGACTAGCGAAGGCTGAGCAGTTCTTC. Protein product: CASSTGLAKAEQFF.

This clonotype was counted only a few times. The DNA of the CDR3 is TGTGCCAGCAGTCCAAACCTGGGACAGATCTCTGGAAACACCATATATTTT. Its translation is CASSPNLGQISGNTIYF. The chain combines TRBV12-3 or TRBV12-4 with TRBJ1-3; 7 bases agree with TRBD1. There are 17 residues in the CDR3. The J segment lost 0 bases and the V segment lost 5 bases, leaving 10 bases of the junction unmatched.

The chain has TRBV15 and TRBJ2-1; 10 bases align to TRBD2. CDR1 is LNHNV and CDR2 is YYDKDF in the germline V gene (reference sequence). The CDR3 is 17 residues long. J gave up 0 bases and V 5 bases, and 7 bases lay outside the gene matches. CDR3 nucleotide sequence: TGTGCCACCAGCGGCCTAGCGGGGGCCAGCTCCTACAATGAGCAGTTCTTC. Encoded protein: CATSGLAGASSYNEQFF.

This clonotype was found many times. The chain couples TRBV28 to TRBJ2-7; the match to TRBD2 covers 16 bases. V was clipped by 5 bases and J by 4 bases; unmatched bases: 8. CDR3 size: 17 residues. Germline values: CDR1 MDHEN, CDR2 SYDVKM. CDR3 loop: CASSPGTSGRALYEQYF. DNA for the CDR3: TGTGCCAGCAGTCCCGGGACTAGCGGGAGGGCCTTATACGAGCAGTACTTC.

The J gene is TRBJ2-1, the V gene TRBV2; weak D call: TRBD2 (6 bases). This CDR3 has 14 residues. The V end lost 6 bases, the J end lost 5 bases, and 14 bases lay between the germline ends. Germline-derived CDR1 and CDR2 are SNHLY and FYNNEI. The CDR3 DNA reads as TGTGCCAGCAGCCGGGAGAGTGGCCACAATGAGCAGTTCTTC. As protein: CASSRESGHNEQFF.

The CDR3 region is CASSSDRGLRNEQFF. The CDR3 DNA is TGTGCCAGCAGTTCAGACAGGGGGCTGAGGAATGAGCAGTTCTTC. The chain has TRBV5-4 and TRBJ2-1, with TRBD1 identical over 10 bases. The germline CDR1 and CDR2 sequences are SGHNT and YYREEE (reference sequence). J was trimmed by 7 bases and V by 5 bases; bases with no gene match: 9. There are 15 residues in the CDR3.

V and J are TRBV5-4 and TRBJ2-7; no definite D call. V lost 2 bases, J lost 2 bases, and 8 bases lay in between. The CDR3 runs 13 residues. Per germline, CDR1 SGHNT and CDR2 YYREEE (reference sequence). The CDR3 DNA sequence: TGTGCCAGCAGCTTTGGCAGAGCCTACGAGCAGTACTTC. It yields the protein CASSFGRAYEQYF.

This clonotype was detected a few times. The genes are TRBV29-1 and TRBJ2-7; D is ambiguous. Germline V CDR1 and CDR2: SQVTM, ANQGSEA. The ends were cut back, 1 base at V and 5 bases at J, with 15 bases in the middle. The CDR3 runs 14 residues. The CDR3 region has the DNA TGCAGCGTTGAAGGAGCCACGATTGGGAACGAGCAGTACTTC. It is translated as CSVEGATIGNEQYF.

This clonotype was counted only a few times. The chain joins TRBV6-1 to TRBJ1-4, with D possibly TRBD1 on 6 matching bases. This CDR3 has 15 amino acids. Trimming took off 5 bases at V and 3 bases at J, with 13 bases between the two ends. Germline CDR1 MNHNS, CDR2 SASEGT. The CDR3 is CASSSQTGANEKLFF. CDR3 bases: TGTGCCAGCAGTAGCCAGACAGGAGCTAATGAAAAACTGTTTTTT.

This clonotype was picked up a small number of times. The chain combines TRBV7-9 with TRBJ2-3; 7 nucleotides agree with TRBD2. This CDR3 region has 16 residues. The junction had 9 bases not matched to a gene; V was cut back by 5 bases and J by 1 base. CDR1 and CDR2 from the germline V gene are SEHNR and FQNEAQ (reference sequence). CDR3 DNA: TGTGCCAGCAGCACACCCGGGAGGTCGGGCACAGATACGCAGTATTTT. It encodes CASSTPGRSGTDTQYF.

This clonotype was recorded many times. The V and J genes are TRBV6-5 and TRBJ2-1; 11 nucleotides match TRBD2. Germline CDR1 MNHEY, CDR2 SVGAGI. The CDR3 sequence is 19 residues long. The trim removed 2 bases at V and 6 bases at J, leaving 15 bases unmatched. The CDR3 region is CASSYGGSGRARGGNEQFF. The CDR3 DNA reads as TGTGCCAGCAGTTACGGGGGTAGCGGGAGGGCGAGAGGGGGCAATGAGCAGTTCTTC.

This clonotype was detected only a few times. This chain links TRBV12-3 or TRBV12-4 with TRBJ2-1; a possible D gene is TRBD1 (5 bases). V was trimmed by 7 bases and J by 8 bases, leaving 9 bases between them. The CDR3 has 11 amino acids. DNA for the CDR3: TGTGCCAGCACTACAGGCTATGAGCAGTTCTTC. It yields the protein CASTTGYEQFF.

The rearrangement joins TRBV29-1 to TRBJ2-5, with a tentative D call TRBD1 (6 bases). V lost 4 bases, J lost 5 bases, and 14 bases lay in between. The CDR3 is 13 residues long. Germline assignment: CDR1 SQVTM and CDR2 ANQGSEA. The CDR3 DNA is TGCAGCGTTGTCTTGAAGGGGGTGGAGACCCAGTACTTC. Translation: CSVVLKGVETQYF.